This passage covers 25 T cell receptor beta chains from one sample sequenced in a study of shared T cell receptors in the human thymus. Data came from immunoSEQ multiplex PCR; TCRdb stores just in-frame clones and leaves some out. Of over 650,000 clones in the sample, more than 70% were seen once. This sample also appeared in a second study, on human thymus T cells.

The specimen sequenced was thymocytes. These TCRs come from a boy younger than two with a congenital heart defect.

The DNA for the CDR3 is TGTGCCAGCTTGGGAAGGACAAGGCCTCGATATAGCAATCAGCCCCAGCATTTT. Amino acids: CASLGRTRPRYSNQPQHF. The J gene is TRBJ1-5, the V gene TRBV5-8, with D tentatively TRBD1 (5 bases). The CDR3 runs to 18 residues. The ends were cut back, 7 bases at V and 0 bases at J, with 23 bases in the middle. Germline lookup yields CDR1 SGHTS and CDR2 YDEGEE.

J is TRBJ2-1 and V is TRBV7-9, with D hard to call. CDR3 size: 14 residues. Germline lookup yields CDR1 SEHNR and CDR2 FQNEAQ (reference sequence). V was pared by 4 bases and J by 8 bases, with 15 bases between. In DNA form, the CDR3 reads TGTGCCAGCAGCTCGACGCCTTCGGCGGATGAGCAGTTCTTC. This translates into CASSSTPSADEQFF.

This chain uses TRBV29-1 with TRBJ2-2; possible D gene TRBD1, 6 bases. V lost 2 bases, J lost 2 bases, and 12 bases lay in between. Germline-derived CDR1 and CDR2 are SQVTM and ANQGSEA. This CDR3 is 15 amino acids long. CDR3 residues: CSVESPGTNTGELFF. Written as DNA, the CDR3 is TGCAGCGTTGAAAGTCCAGGGACAAACACCGGGGAGCTGTTTTTT.

This rearrangement joins TRBV28 to TRBJ2-7; 12 bases are shared with TRBD2. This CDR3 is built from 16 residues. Losses at the gene ends were 3 bases for V and 6 bases for J; bases not matched to a gene: 9. Germline CDR1 reads MDHEN; CDR2 reads SYDVKM. The CDR3 here is CASSFSLASGRGEQYF. DNA for the CDR3: TGTGCCAGCAGTTTCTCATTGGCTAGCGGGAGGGGCGAGCAGTACTTC.

This clone was seen more than once but under ten times. The CDR3 DNA follows: TGTGCCAGTAGTCCCGGGACTTCGGGAGAAAAACTGTTTTTT. Encoded protein: CASSPGTSGEKLFF. The gene calls are TRBV19 and TRBJ1-4; D is perhaps TRBD1 (5 bases). V shed 5 bases and J shed 8 bases, with 15 bases lying between them. The CDR3 runs to 14 residues. Germline CDR1 and CDR2: LNHDA and SQIVND (reference sequence).

V is TRBV4-1 and J is TRBJ2-1; possible D gene TRBD2, 7 bases. Germline values: CDR1 MGHRA, CDR2 YSYEKL. The CDR3 consists of 14 residues. The ends were cut back, 2 bases at V and 7 bases at J, with 12 bases in the middle. CDR3 bases: TGCGCCAGCAGCCAACCAGAGGGGGGGAATGAGCAGTTCTTC. Its protein is CASSQPEGGNEQFF.

This sequence joins TRBV13 and TRBJ2-5; TRBD2 matches 9 bases. Looked up from germline, CDR1 is PRHDT and CDR2 is FYEKMQ (reference sequence). V lost 4 bases and J lost 5; bases outside the gene matches: 20. This CDR3 is built from 19 residues. The CDR3 protein is CASSSPVGREGQIEETQYF. The CDR3 DNA is TGTGCCAGCAGCTCCCCCGTGGGGCGGGAGGGCCAGATCGAGGAGACCCAGTACTTC.

V and J are TRBV6-1 and TRBJ1-5; TRBD1 matches 7 bases. This CDR3 is built from 14 residues. The V and J ends lost 4 bases and 4 bases, in that order; junction bases with no gene match: 4. Germline V gives CDR1 MNHNS, CDR2 SASEGT. The CDR3 loop reads CASSAQGVNQPQHF. CDR3 sequence (DNA): TGTGCCAGCAGTGCCCAGGGGGTGAATCAGCCCCAGCATTTT.

This chain links TRBV7-2 with TRBJ2-7; TRBD2 aligns across 9 bases. From germline, CDR1 is SGHTA and CDR2 FQGNSA. This CDR3 has 16 amino acids. Unmatched junction bases numbered 7, after V lost 0 bases and J lost 4 bases. The CDR3 nucleotides are TGTGCCAGCAGCTTAGCGGCGGGGGGGGCTCGGTACGAGCAGTACTTC. It codes for CASSLAAGGARYEQYF.

The CDR3 nucleotides are TGTGCCAGCAGACCAGGGTTGGAGACCCAGTACTTC. It translates to CASRPGLETQYF. The chain joins TRBV6-1 to TRBJ2-5, with D maybe TRBD1 (5 bases). Trimming pared 6 bases from V and 5 bases from J, leaving 10 bases between. Germline values: CDR1 MNHNS, CDR2 SASEGT. The CDR3 sequence is 12 residues long.

The V and J genes are TRBV27 and TRBJ2-1, with 9 positions matching TRBD2. Germline lookup yields CDR1 MNHEY and CDR2 SMNVEV (reference sequence). The CDR3 extends over 15 amino acids. V gave up 3 bases and J gave up 7 bases; unmatched junction bases: 7. CDR3 region: CASSFGAGGLNEQFF. In DNA form, the CDR3 reads TGTGCCAGCAGTTTCGGAGCGGGAGGTTTGAATGAGCAGTTCTTC.

This clone was counted a few times. Here the CDR3 reads CASRVAGPTYEQYF. CDR3 DNA sequence: TGTGCCAGCAGGGTAGCGGGACCCACCTACGAGCAGTACTTC. The genes are TRBV27 and TRBJ2-7; 8 nucleotides match TRBD2. V gave up 6 bases and J gave up 2 bases; unmatched junction bases: 6. CDR1 and CDR2 from the germline V gene are MNHEY and SMNVEV (reference sequence). The CDR3 has 14 residues.

The chain joins TRBV10-3 to TRBJ1-2; perhaps TRBD1 as D (6 bases). Trimming stripped 2 bases from V and 1 base from J, with 11 bases between. Germline CDR1 reads ENHRY; CDR2 reads SYGVKD. The CDR3 has 15 residues. CDR3: CAISEGNRVNYGYTF. The DNA for the CDR3 is TGTGCCATCAGTGAGGGGAACAGGGTTAACTATGGCTACACCTTC.

V gene TRBV29-1 combines with J gene TRBJ2-5, with D perhaps TRBD1 (5 bases). The J call may not be correct, given that the DNA end is closer to TRBJ2-7. CDR3 length equals 12 residues. Germline assignment: CDR1 SQVTM and CDR2 ANQGSEA. CDR3 in DNA: TGCAGCGTTGAACAGGGTCGTTTCGAGCAGTACTTC. This encodes CSVEQGRFEQYF.

CDR3 sequence reads: CASDRGKGTEAFF. CDR3 nucleotides: TGTGCCAGTGACAGGGGAAAGGGCACTGAAGCTTTCTTT. The V call is TRBV28, the J call TRBJ1-1, with TRBD1 identical over 8 bases. Germline assignment: CDR1 MDHEN and CDR2 SYDVKM. With V trimmed by 9 bases and J by 4 bases, 7 bases remained unmatched. There are 13 residues in the CDR3. The whole variable domain, filled in from reference TRBV28 and TRBJ1-1, reads DVKVTQSSRYLVKRTGEKVFLECVQDMDHENMFWYRQDPGLGLRLIYFSYDVKMKEKGDIPEGYSVSREKKERFSLILESASTNQTSMYLCASDRGKGTEAFFGQGTRLTVV.

The chain combines TRBV4-2 with TRBJ1-5, with a possible D match to TRBD1 (5 bases). Germline CDR1 LGHNA, CDR2 YNFKEQ. V was cut by 0 bases and J by 0 bases, with 24 bases left in between. The length of the CDR3 is 21 residues. CDR3 in amino acids: CASSQDLPDHGGLYSNQPQHF. The CDR3, as DNA: TGTGCCAGCAGCCAAGATTTACCCGACCACGGGGGACTATATAGCAATCAGCCCCAGCATTTT.

The chain links TRBV7-9 to TRBJ1-1; no clear D gene. The germline V gene encodes CDR1 SEHNR and CDR2 FQNEAQ (reference sequence). CDR3 size: 17 residues. Trimming stripped 0 bases from V and 0 bases from J, with 14 bases between. The CDR3 loop is CASSLAIHTVVNTEAFF. Written as DNA, the CDR3 is TGTGCCAGCAGCTTAGCTATACATACAGTTGTGAACACTGAAGCTTTCTTT.

J is TRBJ2-7 and V is TRBV5-5; TRBD1 agrees at 12 bases. CDR1 is SGHKS, CDR2 YYEKEE, per germline (reference sequence). The CDR3 has 17 residues. V shed 3 bases and J 5 bases; nucleotides not matched to a gene: 12. Written as DNA, the CDR3 is TGTGCCAGCAGCTGCCGGGACAGGGGGCCGGCTAGGGACGAGCAGTACTTC. Translation: CASSCRDRGPARDEQYF.

The V call is TRBV30, the J call TRBJ1-2, with D maybe TRBD1 (6 bases). Germline V gene data show CDR1 as GTSNPN and CDR2 as SVGIG (reference sequence). The V and J ends lost 8 bases and 3 bases respectively, with 22 bases between them. This CDR3 has 15 amino acids. The chain's CDR3 is CARGTRRGRDYGYTF. The CDR3, as DNA: TGTGCCCGAGGGACAAGGCGAGGGAGGGACTATGGCTACACCTTC.

The genes are TRBV5-6 and TRBJ2-5, with D hard to call. The CDR3 loop spans 13 amino acids. Trimming took off 1 base at V and 0 bases at J, with 4 bases between the two ends. CDR1 and CDR2 (germline): SGHDT, YYEEEE. This chain's CDR3 is CASSLKHQETQYF. Written as DNA, the CDR3 is TGTGCCAGCAGCTTGAAGCACCAAGAGACCCAGTACTTC.

The V call is TRBV28, the J call TRBJ2-1; 12 positions agree with TRBD2. Germline CDR1 MDHEN, CDR2 SYDVKM. The CDR3 is made up of 15 amino acids. V was clipped by 6 bases and J by 2 bases; unmatched bases: 2. The CDR3 reads CASSGTSGPYNEQFF. The CDR3, as DNA: TGTGCCAGCAGCGGGACTAGCGGGCCCTACAATGAGCAGTTCTTC.

V usage is TRBV14 and J usage is TRBJ2-5, with 7 bases lining up with TRBD1. Looked up from germline, CDR1 is SGHDN and CDR2 is FVKESK. Trimming took 1 base from V and 8 from J; bases not matched to a gene: 10. CDR3 size: 15 residues. CDR3 DNA: TGTGCCAGCAGCCAAGCTCGGGACAGACCTGAAACCCAGTACTTC. Translated: CASSQARDRPETQYF.

The V and J genes are TRBV15 and TRBJ2-3; D may be TRBD1 (5 bases). Germline V CDR1 and CDR2: LNHNV, YYDKDF (reference sequence). V gave up 1 base and J gave up 4 bases, with 15 bases separating them. The CDR3 covers 16 residues. CDR3 DNA: TGTGCCACCAGCAGAGGGGGTGGACAAGGGGCAGATACGCAGTATTTT. Amino acids: CATSRGGGQGADTQYF.

The chain recombines TRBV28 with TRBJ1-2; no definite D call. Germline V gene lookup returns CDR1 MDHEN and CDR2 SYDVKM. This CDR3 region has 11 residues. The CDR3 nucleotides are TGTGCAGCGGGAGGGCTCTATGGCTACACCTTC. Protein: CAAGGLYGYTF.

The gene calls are TRBV14 and TRBJ1-1; D ambiguous. Trimming took off 0 bases at V and 1 base at J, with 18 bases between the two ends. CDR3 length: 18 residues. Germline V gene data show CDR1 as SGHDN and CDR2 as FVKESK. The CDR3 protein is CASSQDQLSDKPNTEAFF. DNA for the CDR3: TGTGCCAGCAGCCAAGATCAGCTTAGTGACAAACCGAACACTGAAGCTTTCTTT.